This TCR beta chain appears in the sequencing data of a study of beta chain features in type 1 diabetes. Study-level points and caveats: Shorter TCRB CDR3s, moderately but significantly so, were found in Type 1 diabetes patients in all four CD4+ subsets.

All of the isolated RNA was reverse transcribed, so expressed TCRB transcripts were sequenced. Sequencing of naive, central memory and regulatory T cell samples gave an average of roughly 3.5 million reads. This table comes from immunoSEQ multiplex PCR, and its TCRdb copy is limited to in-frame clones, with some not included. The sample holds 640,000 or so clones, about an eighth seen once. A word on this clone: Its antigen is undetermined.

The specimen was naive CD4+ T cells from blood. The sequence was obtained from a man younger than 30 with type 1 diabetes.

The CDR3 is CASSLDSVRDGYTF. Here the CDR3 DNA reads TGCGCCAGCAGCTTGGACAGTGTAAGGGATGGCTACACCTTC. V usage is TRBV5-1 and J usage is TRBJ1-2; D not certain. CDR1 SGHRS and CDR2 YFSETQ come from the germline V gene. V was trimmed by 0 bases and J by 6 bases, leaving 12 bases between them. CDR3 length equals 14 residues.